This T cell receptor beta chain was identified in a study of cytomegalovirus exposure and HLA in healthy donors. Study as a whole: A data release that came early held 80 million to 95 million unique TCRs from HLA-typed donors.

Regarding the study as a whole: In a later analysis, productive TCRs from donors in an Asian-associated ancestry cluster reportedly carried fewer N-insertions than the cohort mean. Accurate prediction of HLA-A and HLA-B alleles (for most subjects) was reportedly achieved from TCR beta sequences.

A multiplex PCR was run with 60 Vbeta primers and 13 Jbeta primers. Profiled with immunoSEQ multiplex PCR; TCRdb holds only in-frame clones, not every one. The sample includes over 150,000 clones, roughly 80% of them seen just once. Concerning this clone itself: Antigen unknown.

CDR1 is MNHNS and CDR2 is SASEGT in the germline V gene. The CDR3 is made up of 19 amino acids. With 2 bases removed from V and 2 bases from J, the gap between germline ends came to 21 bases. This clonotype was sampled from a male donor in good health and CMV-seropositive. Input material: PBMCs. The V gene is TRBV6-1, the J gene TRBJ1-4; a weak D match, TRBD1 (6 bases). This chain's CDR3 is CASSEQRGGHGPTNEKLFF. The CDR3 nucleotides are TGTGCCAGCAGTGAACAACGGGGGGGACACGGGCCTACTAATGAAAAACTGTTTTTT.